Presented here are 20 T cell receptor beta chains from one specimen sequenced in a study of neurological immune-mediated disorders. TCRdb passed the 5' RACE reads through MiXCR, listing each CDR3 protein once. The sample shows approximately 50,000 distinct CDR3 sequences, approximately 5.8% of them seen only once. Sample: CD4+ T cells from blood. The origin of the receptors is a woman between 18 and 29 years old with multiple sclerosis.

At least ten counts were recorded for this clonotype. The rearrangement links TRBV27 to TRBJ1-1, with TRBD1 identical over 9 bases. V trimming: 6 bases; J trimming: 0 bases; junction bases outside the gene matches: 11. The V gene's germline CDR1 is MNHEY and CDR2 SMNVEV (reference sequence). The CDR3 extends over 17 amino acids. The CDR3 here is CASRLRPRDRVNTEAFF. In nucleotides, the CDR3 is TGTGCCAGCAGACTCCGACCCCGGGACAGGGTGAACACTGAAGCTTTCTTT.

This clonotype was seen repeatedly, ten times or more. CDR3 amino acids: CASSYAYNEQFF. The CDR3 DNA sequence: TGTGCCAGCAGTTATGCCTACAATGAGCAGTTCTTC. The chain has TRBV6-1 and TRBJ2-1; D gene uncertain. The CDR3 has 12 residues. CDR1 MNHNS and CDR2 SASEGT come from the germline V gene. V gave up 5 bases and J gave up 2 bases, with 4 bases separating them.

This clonotype has ten or more counts. The chain combines TRBV6-5 with TRBJ2-7; 7 bases fit TRBD1. The CDR3 totals 14 residues. Germline values: CDR1 MNHEY, CDR2 SVGAGI. Trimming removed 6 bases from V and 7 bases from J; junction bases left unmatched: 12. The CDR3: CASRSSQGFGEQYV. The DNA for the CDR3 is TGTGCCAGCAGGTCCTCACAGGGGTTCGGGGAGCAGTACGTC.

In its sample, this clonotype was seen many times. The chain combines TRBV20-1 with TRBJ2-3, with D tentatively TRBD2 (5 bases). The CDR3 covers 15 residues. V lost 0 bases and J lost 4, with 14 bases in between. Germline values: CDR1 DFQATT, CDR2 SNEGSKA (reference sequence). The DNA of the CDR3 is TGCAGTGCTAGAGATCATCCGAGGGTTGCAGATACGCAGTATTTT. This codes for CSARDHPRVADTQYF.

This clonotype was found many times. J is TRBJ1-1 and V is TRBV20-1, with 9 bases aligning to TRBD1. The CDR3 covers 16 residues. Germline CDR1 reads DFQATT; CDR2 reads SNEGSKA (reference sequence). V shed 0 bases and J 3 bases; nucleotides not matched to a gene: 8. This chain's CDR3 is CSARDRDRATYTEAFF. For the CDR3, the DNA is TGCAGTGCTAGAGATCGGGACAGGGCTACTTACACTGAAGCTTTCTTT.

This clonotype has ten or more counts. J is TRBJ2-7 and V is TRBV6-2 or TRBV6-3; TRBD2 might be the D (5 bases). Trimming removed 4 bases from V and 2 bases from J, with 12 bases in between. The germline CDR1 and CDR2 sequences are MNHEY and SVGEGT. This CDR3 spans 14 amino acids. CDR3 nucleotide sequence: TGTGCCAGCAGTTCGCAGGCCGGGACCTACGAGCAGTACGTC. It encodes CASSSQAGTYEQYV.

The rearrangement links TRBV5-6 to TRBJ1-1; no reliable D call. The germline V gene encodes CDR1 SGHDT and CDR2 YYEEEE. V lost 0 bases and J lost 1, with 7 bases in between. The CDR3 spans 14 residues. CDR3 DNA: TGTGCCAGCAGCTTGGAGGTACGGAACACTGAAGCTTTCTTT. Its protein is CASSLEVRNTEAFF.

This clonotype was picked up many times. The chain is built from TRBV5-1 and TRBJ2-1, with TRBD2 matching over 8 bases. The CDR3 has 14 amino acids. V gave up 2 bases and J gave up 7 bases; unmatched junction bases: 5. The germline CDR1 and CDR2 sequences are SGHRS and YFSETQ. The CDR3 coding sequence is TGCGCCAGCAGCTTCGGGGGGGGGCTGAATGAGCAGTTCTTC. Its translation is CASSFGGGLNEQFF.

This clonotype was detected many times. The V call is TRBV18, the J call TRBJ1-1, with 7 bases aligning to TRBD1. The CDR3 spans 12 residues. Germline V CDR1 and CDR2: KGHSH, LQKENI. V was pared by 6 bases and J by 11 bases, with 9 bases of the junction left unmatched. CDR3 loop: CASSETGDAAFF. CDR3 DNA sequence: TGTGCCAGCTCCGAAACAGGGGACGCGGCTTTCTTT.

This clonotype has a count of ten or more. The chain couples TRBV20-1 to TRBJ2-4, with TRBD1 identical over 9 bases. The CDR3 has 18 residues. Germline values: CDR1 DFQATT, CDR2 SNEGSKA (reference sequence). The V segment lost 3 bases and the J segment 3 bases; nucleotides outside the gene matches: 15. CDR3 protein: CSASGTGRNDSGKNIQYF. CDR3 nucleotide sequence: TGCAGTGCTAGCGGGACAGGGCGAAATGATTCTGGCAAAAACATTCAGTACTTC.

This clonotype was detected many times. CDR3 amino acids: CASSVALAGRSYNEQFF. CDR3 DNA sequence: TGTGCCAGCAGCGTAGCGCTAGCGGGGCGTTCTTACAATGAGCAGTTCTTC. The chain joins TRBV9 to TRBJ2-1; 9 bases line up with TRBD2. The CDR3 consists of 17 residues. In germline, CDR1 is SGDLS, CDR2 YYNGEE. V lost 0 bases and J lost 4; bases outside the gene matches: 8.

This clonotype has at least ten counts. This chain links TRBV2 with TRBJ1-5; D may be TRBD1 (5 bases). CDR3 length: 15 amino acids. Trimming left V 6 bases short and J 0 bases short, with 12 bases between. CDR1 is SNHLY and CDR2 is FYNNEI in the germline V gene. The CDR3 DNA reads TGTGCCAGCAGCCCCCTCGGGACTAGCAATCAGCCCCAGCATTTT. It codes for CASSPLGTSNQPQHF. Looking up the rest from reference TRBV2 and TRBJ1-5 gives the full variable domain: EPEVTQTPSHQVTQMGQEVILRCVPISNHLYFYWYRQILGQKVEFLVSFYNNEISEKSEIFDDQFSVERPDGSNFTLKIRSTKLEDSAMYFCASSPLGTSNQPQHFGDGTRLSIL.

This clonotype came up many times. The chain employs TRBV20-1 and TRBJ1-1; 7 bases match TRBD1. The germline gives CDR1 DFQATT, CDR2 SNEGSKA (reference sequence). The CDR3 sequence is 14 residues long. V lost 3 bases, J lost 0 bases, and 4 bases stayed unmatched. The CDR3 coding sequence is TGCAGTGCTAGTCGGGGACAGATGAACACTGAAGCTTTCTTT. It encodes CSASRGQMNTEAFF.

This clonotype appeared a few times. The chain combines TRBV20-1 with TRBJ1-3; 9 nucleotides agree with TRBD1. The CDR3 is 12 amino acids. Germline V lookup: CDR1 DFQATT, CDR2 SNEGSKA (reference sequence). The ends lost 4 bases at V and 8 bases at J; junction bases unmatched: 3. Here the CDR3 DNA reads TGCAGTGCTATGGGACAGGGAGACACCATATATTTT. Encoded protein: CSAMGQGDTIYF.

This clonotype was picked up many times. The chain employs TRBV6-6 and TRBJ2-7; D is perhaps TRBD2 (6 bases). Between the trimmed V and J ends, which lost 5 bases and 9 bases, there was a span of 17 bases. This CDR3 contains 13 residues. Germline V CDR1 and CDR2: MNHNY, SVGAGI (reference sequence). The CDR3 spells CASSLGDWGGQYV. In DNA, the CDR3 is TGTGCCAGCAGTCTGGGAGATTGGGGAGGGCAGTACGTC.

There are a few counts of this clonotype. V and J are TRBV2 and TRBJ1-2, with D possibly being TRBD1 (6 bases). The CDR3 covers 14 residues. CDR1 and CDR2 from the germline V gene are SNHLY and FYNNEI. The V end was cut by 8 bases, the J end by 8 bases, with 21 bases between. CDR3 sequence reads: CASGSQGGSGGYTF. The CDR3 DNA sequence: TGTGCCAGCGGGTCACAGGGAGGGTCGGGCGGCTACACCTTC.

This clonotype was seen more than once but under ten times. This sequence joins TRBV18 and TRBJ1-4; D gene ambiguous. This CDR3 comprises 18 residues. V was pared by 3 bases and J by 10 bases, with 27 bases between. The germline V gene encodes CDR1 KGHSH and CDR2 LQKENI. The CDR3: CASSPVGPRQAGSGKLFF. CDR3 coding DNA: TGTGCCAGCTCACCCGTTGGGCCAAGACAAGCCGGTTCTGGAAAACTGTTTTTT.

This clonotype appeared many times. The chain employs TRBV20-1 and TRBJ1-1; tentatively, D is TRBD1 (5 bases). The CDR3 has 13 residues. Looked up from germline, CDR1 is DFQATT and CDR2 is SNEGSKA (reference sequence). V was cut by 2 bases and J by 7 bases, with 14 bases left in between. CDR3 residues: CSARPTAYHEAFF. The CDR3 nucleotides read TGCAGTGCTAGACCGACAGCATATCATGAAGCTTTCTTT.

This clonotype was seen at least ten times. The chain employs TRBV6-5 and TRBJ1-3; TRBD1 agrees at 7 bases. The CDR3 has 14 amino acids. V lost 5 bases, J lost 3 bases, and 4 bases stayed unmatched. Germline CDR1 reads MNHEY; CDR2 reads SVGAGI. The CDR3 region is CASSPGGGGNTIYF. The CDR3, as DNA: TGTGCCAGCAGTCCAGGGGGAGGTGGAAACACCATATATTTT.

In this sample, this clonotype turned up many times. The junction and the germline gene differ at one end; a read error may be behind it. CDR3 sequence: CASNLQSGTGRFPYGYTF. CDR3 nucleotides: TGTGCCAGCAATTTACAATCAGGGACAGGCAGATTCCCCTATGGCTACACCTTC. The genes are TRBV12-3 or TRBV12-4 and TRBJ1-2; 8 nucleotides line up with TRBD1. The CDR3 is 18 amino acids.